This TCR beta chain emerged from a study of regulatory T cells in long-lasting Graves disease. General study findings and limits: Favored usage of TRBV28, TRBJ1-2 and TRBJ2-5 was recorded in persistent disease.

Time point defined: persistent/refractory GD, antithyroid drugs over 5 years with positive TRAb. There was RNA extracted from PBMCs, and the TCR library was made from it. The CDR3 is 13 residues long. Germline assignment: CDR1 SQVTM and CDR2 ANQGSEA. Trimming removed 2 bases from V and 3 bases from J, with 10 bases in between. CDR3-region Arm-PCR and iRepertoire HTBI primers produced the TCR beta libraries. TCRdb reprocessed the multiplex PCR reads with MiXCR, giving one entry per CDR3 protein. Among 250,000 to 300,000 distinct CDR3 sequences listed, 22% were seen once. This clonotype was picked up a small number of times. Its antigen is not identified.

The receptor was derived from a female donor with Graves disease. This specimen was peripheral blood mononuclear cells (PBMCs), taken when the disease was refractory, from a patient treated with antithyroid drugs. The chain employs TRBV29-1 and TRBJ1-2, with D hard to call. The CDR3, as DNA: TGCAGCGTTGAAATGTTGGCCGACTATGGCTACACCTTC. The encoded protein is CSVEMLADYGYTF.